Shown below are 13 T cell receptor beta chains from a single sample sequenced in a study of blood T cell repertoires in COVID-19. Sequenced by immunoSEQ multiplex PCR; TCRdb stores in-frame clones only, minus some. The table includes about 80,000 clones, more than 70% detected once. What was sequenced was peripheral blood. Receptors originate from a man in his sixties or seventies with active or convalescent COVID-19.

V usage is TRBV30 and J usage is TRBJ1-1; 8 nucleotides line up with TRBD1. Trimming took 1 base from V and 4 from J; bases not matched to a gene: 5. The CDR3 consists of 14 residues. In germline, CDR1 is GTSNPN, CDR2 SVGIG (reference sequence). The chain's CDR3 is CAWSGDRGVTEAFF. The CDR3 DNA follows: TGTGCCTGGAGTGGAGACAGGGGTGTCACTGAAGCTTTCTTT.

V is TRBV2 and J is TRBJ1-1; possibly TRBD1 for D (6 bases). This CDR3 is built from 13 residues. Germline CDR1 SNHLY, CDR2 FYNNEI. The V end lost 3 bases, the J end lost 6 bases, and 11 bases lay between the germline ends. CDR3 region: CASSEGAYSEAFF. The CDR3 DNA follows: TGTGCCAGCAGTGAGGGGGCTTATTCTGAAGCTTTCTTT.

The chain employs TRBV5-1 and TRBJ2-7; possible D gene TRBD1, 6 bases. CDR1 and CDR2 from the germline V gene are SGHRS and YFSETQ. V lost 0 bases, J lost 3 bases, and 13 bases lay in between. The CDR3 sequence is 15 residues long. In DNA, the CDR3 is TGCGCCAGCAGCTTGGAACCGGACAGAGGCTACGAGCAGTACTTC. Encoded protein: CASSLEPDRGYEQYF.

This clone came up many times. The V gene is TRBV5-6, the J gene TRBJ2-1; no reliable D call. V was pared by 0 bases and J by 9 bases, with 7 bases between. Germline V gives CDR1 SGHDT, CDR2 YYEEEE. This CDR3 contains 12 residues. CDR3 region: CASSLVNGEQFF. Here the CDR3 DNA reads TGTGCCAGCAGCTTGGTAAACGGTGAGCAGTTCTTC.

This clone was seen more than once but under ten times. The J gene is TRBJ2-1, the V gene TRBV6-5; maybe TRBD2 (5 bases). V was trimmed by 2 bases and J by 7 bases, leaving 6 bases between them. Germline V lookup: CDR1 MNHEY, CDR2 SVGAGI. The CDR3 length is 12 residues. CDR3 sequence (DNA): TGTGCCAGCAGTTACCGAGGGAATGAGCAGTTCTTC. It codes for CASSYRGNEQFF.

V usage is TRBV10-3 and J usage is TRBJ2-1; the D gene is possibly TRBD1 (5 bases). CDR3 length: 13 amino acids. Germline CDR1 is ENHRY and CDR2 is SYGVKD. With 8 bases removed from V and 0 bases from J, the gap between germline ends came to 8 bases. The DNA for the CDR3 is TGTGCCATCCAGGGCAGCTCCTACAATGAGCAGTTCTTC. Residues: CAIQGSSYNEQFF.

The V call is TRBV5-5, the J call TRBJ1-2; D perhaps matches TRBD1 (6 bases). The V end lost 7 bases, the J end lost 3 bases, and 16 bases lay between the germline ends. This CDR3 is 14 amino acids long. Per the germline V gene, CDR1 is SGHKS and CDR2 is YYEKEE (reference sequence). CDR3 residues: CASRRDGTYYGYTF. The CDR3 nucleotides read TGTGCCAGCCGCCGGGACGGGACATACTATGGCTACACCTTC.

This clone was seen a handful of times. The CDR3 sequence: CASSEGGGVYGNTIYF. The DNA of the CDR3 is TGTGCCAGCAGCGAGGGGGGGGGTGTGTACGGAAACACCATATATTTT. The chain links TRBV5-4 to TRBJ1-3, with D maybe TRBD1 (6 bases). The V gene lost 4 bases and the J gene lost 4 bases, with 18 bases spanning the gap. Germline CDR1 and CDR2: SGHNT and YYREEE (reference sequence). This CDR3 has 16 amino acids.

The CDR3 DNA follows: TGTGCCTGGAGTGTCTCCTCGAACACTGAAGCTTTCTTT. Its translation is CAWSVSSNTEAFF. This chain uses TRBV30 with TRBJ1-1; D is unresolved. Trimming took off 0 bases at V and 1 base at J, with 6 bases between the two ends. This CDR3 is built from 13 residues. Germline CDR1 and CDR2: GTSNPN and SVGIG (reference sequence). Based on the CDR3 plus reference TRBV30 and TRBJ1-1, the full variable domain is SQTIHQWPATLVQPVGSPLSLECTVEGTSNPNLYWYRQAAGRGLQLLFYSVGIGQISSEVPQNLSASRPQDRQFILSSKKLLLSDSGFYLCAWSVSSNTEAFFGQGTRLTVV.

CDR3 sequence reads: CASSLVGTGNTGELFF. The CDR3 coding sequence is TGTGCCAGCAGCTTGGTTGGGACAGGGAACACCGGGGAGCTGTTTTTT. V gene TRBV5-8 combines with J gene TRBJ2-2, with TRBD1 identical over 8 bases. Germline V gene sequence: CDR1 SGHTS, CDR2 YDEGEE. V gave up 0 bases and J gave up 1 base; unmatched junction bases: 2. The CDR3 is 16 residues long.

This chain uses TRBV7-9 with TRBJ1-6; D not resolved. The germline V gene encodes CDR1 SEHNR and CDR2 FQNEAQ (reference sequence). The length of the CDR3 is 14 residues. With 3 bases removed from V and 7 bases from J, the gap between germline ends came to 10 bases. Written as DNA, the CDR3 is TGTGCCAGCAGCTTCGACACCATCAATTCACCCCTCCACTTT. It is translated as CASSFDTINSPLHF.

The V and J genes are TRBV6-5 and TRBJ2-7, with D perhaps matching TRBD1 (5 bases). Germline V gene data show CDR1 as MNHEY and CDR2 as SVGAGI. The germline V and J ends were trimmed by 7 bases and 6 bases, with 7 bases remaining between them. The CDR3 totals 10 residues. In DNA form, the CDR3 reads TGTGCCAGCAACCAGGGCGAGCAGTACTTC. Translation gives CASNQGEQYF.

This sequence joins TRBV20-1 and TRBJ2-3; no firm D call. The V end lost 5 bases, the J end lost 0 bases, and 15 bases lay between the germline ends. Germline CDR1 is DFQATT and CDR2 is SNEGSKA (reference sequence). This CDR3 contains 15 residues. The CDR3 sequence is CSAGDLTSSTDTQYF. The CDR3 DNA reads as TGCAGTGCTGGTGATCTCACTTCTAGCACAGATACGCAGTATTTT.